The T cell receptor (beta chain) described here comes from a study of CD8+CD57+ T cells in acquired aplastic anemia. Flow cytometry had shown expanded CD8+CD57+ cells in the patients chosen for sequencing. Acquired aplastic anemia of severe grade affected all patients. Genomic DNA constituted the template upon which TCR beta VDJ and CDR3 profiling was performed. TCRdb processed the reads anew with MiXCR; each CDR3 protein has one entry. The sample shows 150,000 to 200,000 distinct CDR3 sequences, about 48% of them seen only once. The CDR3 consists of 13 residues. The germline CDR1 and CDR2 sequences are GTSNPN and SVGIG (reference sequence). After removal of 8 bases from V and 7 bases from J, the junction contained 10 bases not matched to a gene.

The TCR sequence derives from a human donor with aplastic anemia. This sequence joins TRBV30 and TRBJ2-1; the match to TRBD2 covers 8 bases. What was sequenced was sorted CD4+, CD8+, or CD8+CD57+ T cells (not recorded which) from PBMCs. The CDR3 DNA reads TGTGCCGAAGATAGCGGGATGGAGAATGAGCAGTTCTTC. It codes for CAEDSGMENEQFF.